This T cell receptor beta chain was documented in a study of T cell responses to AZD1222 COVID-19 vaccine. Regarding the study as a whole: Repertoire sampling was restricted to post-peak T cell response timepoints. The study reported that nearly half of spike-specific TCRs target unmutated variant regions. Mostly white British, mostly female donors; authors suggested clonal diversity may be underestimated. With two AZD1222 doses given, Spike-specific TCR breadth and depth both rose.

Worth noting for this clone: The antigen remains undetermined.

Only in-frame clones appear in the TCRdb table, and some are missing; sequencing was by immunoSEQ multiplex PCR. The sample consists of 85,000 or so clones, approximately 90% of them appearing once. CDR1 and CDR2 (germline): SGHTA, FQGTGA. This CDR3 has 16 amino acids. Trimming pared 2 bases from V and 2 bases from J, leaving 14 bases between. The receptor was derived from an adult who received the AZD1222 COVID-19 vaccine. This sequence joins TRBV7-3 and TRBJ2-3; maybe TRBD2 (6 bases). This material consisted of peripheral blood, taken 28 days after the second AZD1222 dose. The CDR3 sequence is CASSLGPAGPTDTQYF. CDR3 coding DNA: TGTGCCAGCAGCTTAGGACCGGCGGGGCCCACAGATACGCAGTATTTT.